The clone carrying this T cell receptor beta chain showed up just a few times. Antigen: not known. This specimen comes from a study of cytomegalovirus exposure and HLA in healthy donors. Whole-study findings and limits: Usually a TCR sequence was rare, but some public TCRs were found in many donors.

After removal of 5 bases from V and 0 bases from J, the junction contained 9 bases not matched to a gene. CDR1 is KGHSH and CDR2 is LQKENI in the germline V gene. The CDR3 totals 16 residues. In the PCR, 60 Vbeta and 13 Jbeta primers were used. TCRdb's copy holds only in-frame clones and misses some; the assay was immunoSEQ multiplex PCR. This repertoire shows 100,000 or so clones, 74% found once; its top ten account for approximately 2%. The sequence derives from a human donor in good health. Material: PBMCs. The chain couples TRBV18 to TRBJ1-1, with 7 bases identical to TRBD1. This chain's CDR3 is CASSSLAQGMNTEAFF. In nucleotides, the CDR3 is TGTGCCAGCTCATCACTCGCACAGGGGATGAACACTGAAGCTTTCTTT. The full variable domain, rest sourced from reference TRBV18 and TRBJ1-1, is NAGVMQNPRHLVRRRGQEARLRCSPMKGHSHVYWYRQLPEEGLKFMVYLQKENIIDESGMPKERFSAEFPKEGPSILRIQQVVRGDSAAYFCASSSLAQGMNTEAFFGQGTRLTVV.